This T cell receptor (beta chain) was captured in a study of blood T cell repertoires in COVID-19 (dated by TCRdb to the early 2020s). Notes on the research overall: Collaborator samples came from the United States, Italy and Spain and covered acute and convalescent phases of COVID-19. The prospective study material was composed of cDNA or gDNA derived from T cells, B-cell-depleted T cells, or PBMCs. The dataset comprised deeply sampled blood TCRbeta repertoires from subjects exposed to, actively infected with, or recovered from COVID-19. A freely available public database, intended as a resource for researchers studying the immune response to SARS-CoV-2, is where the repertoires were released. Samples came from the ongoing ImmuneRACE study (first 160 participants) plus 1,254 subjects from 6 global collaborators. The sample metadata nearly always contained a de-identified subject ID, COVID-19 status, age in years and sex. Where available, HLA class I and class II types were obtained from metadata supplied by the sample provider rather than from assay-based typing.

TCRbeta CDR3 regions were amplified from genomic DNA by means of the immunoSEQ Assay, a bias-controlled multiplex PCR. Per the source publication's procedure: Within the assay, amplification of reference gene primers was used to estimate how many nucleated cells each sample contained. Sequence reads were collapsed and filtered to measure the absolute abundance of every unique TCRbeta CDR3 rearrangement. Productive Simpson clonality was computed per sample as the square root of Simpson's diversity index over productive rearrangements. As stored in TCRdb, this immuneACCESS dataset retains in-frame rearrangements with V and J assigned. A fraction of the clones does not appear; measured against another copy, unresolved V genes explain less than half of the discrepancy, and the remainder lacks a known reason. V and J calls plus clone size are reproduced from that table; the DNA served to infer D and trimming. Present in this sample are 100,000 to 150,000 clones, roughly 79% of which were seen just once. The ten largest clones take up approximately 2.5% of the sample.

V is cut by 5 bases and J by 5 bases, and the space between the germline ends is 13 bases. Based on the germline V gene, the CDR1 and CDR2 sequences are SGHTS and YDEGEE. Including the terminal cysteine and phenylalanine, the CDR3 comprises 13 residues. Of the read, only the CDR3 DNA is kept; its 39 bases are in frame from base 1. Comments on this clone: Its antigen is unknown. Per-base quality was not reported, and no clone a single base away is much larger than it.

The paper's findings and limits, for the study overall: The quantity of clinical and demographic metadata differed by source and by participant and was supplied without curation.

Collaborating institutions collected whole blood in K2EDTA tubes following their own protocols. For TCRbeta analysis, collaborators shipped samples as frozen whole blood, isolated PBMCs, or DNA extracted from either of those sample types. The clonotype comes from a man between 65 and 85 years old with acute or convalescent COVID-19. Sequenced material: peripheral blood. This receptor chain uses TRBV5-8 and TRBJ1-2; TRBD1 might be the D gene, on 5 matching bases. The bases read TGTGCCAGCAGGGTTGGAGGGGTGTATGGCTACACCTTC. Translation gives CASRVGGVYGYTF.